This T cell receptor beta chain came from a study of T-cell memory formation after mild COVID-19. The CDR3 loop spans 19 amino acids. Trimming at V came to 5 bases and at J to 5 bases, leaving 16 bases not matched to a gene. Germline values: CDR1 SGHTA, CDR2 FQGTGA. TCRdb analysed the 5' RACE reads with MiXCR anew, one entry per CDR3 protein. The sample has 350,000 to 400,000 distinct CDR3 sequences; around 15% are singletons. This clonotype was counted only a few times. Sequencing used PBMCs or a T cell subset sorted from them (not recorded which). The source is a man between 18 and 35 years old who had mild COVID-19 (a few samples of this study predate the infection). Cell type and time point are not known. The gene calls are TRBV7-3 and TRBJ2-5, with 14 bases matching TRBD2. CDR3 protein: CASSPQTSGGARSSETQYF. In nucleotides, the CDR3 is TGTGCCAGCAGCCCGCAGACTAGCGGGGGGGCTAGGTCTTCGGAGACCCAGTACTTC.